This T cell receptor (beta chain) was recorded in a study of shared clonotypes between healthy human individuals. At the level of the study: The study used three CD4 naive, three CD4 memory, two CD8 naive and one CD8 memory plate per donor.

Measured with immunoSEQ multiplex PCR; TCRdb has only the in-frame clones, and not every one. This table holds roughly 810,000 clones, 96% found once. The CDR3 is made up of 15 amino acids. V trimming: 7 bases; J trimming: 5 bases; junction bases outside the gene matches: 12. Germline CDR1 SQVTM, CDR2 ANQGSEA. Details on this clone: The antigen is unknown.

The study, taken as a whole, reports: As a rule, naive subsets had a larger estimated richness than memory subsets.

Naivety among CD8 cells was defined by CD45RO negativity and positive CCR7 selection, thereby excluding terminally differentiated effector memory CD45RA+ cells. This receptor was taken from a man aged 25 to 40 in good health. The sample comprised naive CD8+ T cells sorted from blood. V gene TRBV29-1 combines with J gene TRBJ2-1, with TRBD2 matching 9 bases. CDR3 region: CSAQLVAGVNNEQFF. The CDR3 DNA reads TGCAGCGCCCAACTCGTAGCGGGAGTAAACAATGAGCAGTTCTTC.